This record looks at one TCR beta chain sequence and its context. It has no known antigen specificity. No quality values exist for individual bases; no much larger clone is one base distant. The data derive from a study of shared T cell receptors in the human thymus (dated by TCRdb to the early 2020s). About the investigation overall: The study investigated the way shared, self-reactive T-cell receptor alpha chains are produced in the human thymus.

The protocol used for the library was the immunoSEQ multiplex PCR assay. TCRdb re-hosts the immuneACCESS table, in-frame sequences only. Its copies lack some clones; in the studies checked, an unresolved V gene accounts for under half of them, and the cause for the rest is not known. The sample table contains about 660,000 clones; only one count was recorded for roughly 88% of them. The top ten clonotypes cover 0.008% to 0.011% of the sample. As encoded in the germline V gene, CDR1 is SGHDN while CDR2 is FVKESK. The CDR3 goes from the cysteine to the phenylalanine over 14 residues. Only the CDR3 portion is preserved as DNA: 42 bases, with reading frame beginning at the first base. Between the V and J ends, shortened by 1 base and 8 bases respectively, the junction contains 12 bases. The sample also formed part of further work on human thymus T cells. As that second study puts it: In Finland, the donors were immunologically healthy infants who were having open corrective cardiac surgery for congenital heart defects. The thymus tissue came from surgical resects taken out during corrective cardiac surgery. Both the thymic and the peripheral blood repertoires appeared to show biased V and J gene segment usage. According to the related research, thymic TCR repertoires were highly overlapping among unrelated individuals. The study used seven to nine infant thymus samples plus four related peripheral blood samples to characterize TCR alpha and beta repertoires. The cohort included a handful of male and two female infants, with donor ages spanning 7 to 244 days. Thymocytes were released mechanically from tissue and stored at -70 °C as pellets of about 8.5-31 million cells. Genomic DNA was extracted from frozen cell pellets with a QIAsymphony instrument. Using the immunoSEQ multiplex PCR assay, the TCRB and TCRAD loci were amplified from a standardized quantity of quality-controlled genomic DNA. The amplicons covered the V(D)J region and were long enough to include the CDR3 and to identify the V and J genes. The commercial immunoSEQ service was used to sequence amplicons on an Illumina platform. Primer bias and sequencing errors were corrected as previously described, and TCRAD and TCRB definitions were based on the IMGT database. immunoSEQ Analyzer 3.0 and VDJTools were used for repertoire analysis, which covered basic statistics, V/J segment usage, diversity estimates, rarefaction and pairwise overlap. Chao1, ChaoE, Efron-Thisted, Shannon and inverse Simpson indices were used to estimate diversity, which was also estimated on datasets down-sampled to the smallest sample. Repertoire overlap used strict matching of CDR3 nucleotide sequence, V gene and J gene, with Jaccard-based multidimensional scaling clustering. On average, thymus samples yielded hundreds of thousands of unique TCRB clonotypes, whereas blood samples yielded roughly 81,000.

The material sequenced was thymocytes. The TCR was taken from a boy under two years old with a congenital heart defect. Donor details come from another sample of the same person, matched by shared clones. In this chain, TRBV14 is recombined with TRBJ2-1; a tentative D call is TRBD2 (6 bases match). The CDR3 is CASSQVWRGDEQFF. The nucleotides are TGTGCCAGCAGCCAAGTTTGGCGCGGGGATGAGCAGTTCTTC.